The T cell receptor beta chain under discussion was sequenced for a study of T cells in Graves' hyperthyroidism and ophthalmopathy. Study details: Peripheral blood was drawn at first diagnosis, prior to all treatment.

TCR beta CDR3 region amplification was performed from RNA transcripts. HTBI primers drove first-round RT-PCR of the TCR CDR3. TCRdb used MiXCR to reprocess the multiplex PCR reads, holding one entry per CDR3 protein. The sample records roughly 380,000 distinct CDR3 sequences, approximately 13% being singletons. This clonotype was seen only a few times. Germline CDR1 MDHEN, CDR2 SYDVKM. The CDR3 contains 15 residues. The V and J ends lost 6 bases and 4 bases respectively, with 18 bases between them. The sample, blood from the first hyperthyroidism diagnosis, precedes any ophthalmopathy symptoms. The TCR sequence derives from a man aged 25-40 years with Graves' hyperthyroidism that later progressed to Graves' ophthalmopathy. The rearrangement uses TRBV28 and TRBJ2-5, with D possibly TRBD2 on 7 matching bases. Sequenced: blood. CDR3 nucleotides: TGTGCCAGCAGGCGCGGAACAGGGAGGGGAGAGACCCAGTACTTC. The encoded protein is CASRRGTGRGETQYF.